Listed here is a single T cell receptor beta chain. Its target is unknown. The data belong to a study of shared clonotypes between healthy human individuals. Notes on the study in general: Estimated richness was generally greater in naive than memory subsets. The study found about 5% of naive CD4 clonotypes shared across four donors.

The CDR3 is 19 residues long. From germline, CDR1 is SGHTA and CDR2 FQGNSA. V lost 1 base, J lost 7 bases, and 15 bases stayed unmatched. In the original workflow: Filtering of immunoSEQ junctional sequences could not match full-length read filtering. Data came from immunoSEQ multiplex PCR; TCRdb stores just in-frame clones and leaves some out. V and J calls and clone size follow that table, whereas D and trimming were derived from the DNA. This table holds a few million clones, around nine tenths found once. CD4+ cells yielded CD45RA+ naive and CD45RA-negative memory subsets. The gene calls are TRBV7-2 and TRBJ2-1; 11 bases are a match to TRBD2. Source material: naive CD4+ T cells sorted from blood. Indicated subset: CD45RA+ positively selected. This sequence was found in a man aged 18 to 35 in good health. The CDR3 loop reads CASSLVIAGGPGVWNEQFF. For the CDR3, the DNA is TGTGCCAGCAGCTTAGTCATAGCGGGAGGGCCTGGAGTATGGAATGAGCAGTTCTTC.